Presented here are 29 T cell receptor beta chains from one specimen sequenced in a study of a mutant IDH1 vaccine in newly diagnosed glioma. These receptors have no identified antigens. Here immunoSEQ multiplex PCR was the method, and the copy in TCRdb shows in-frame clones only, minus some. The repertoire consists of 50,000 to 85,000 clones, with approximately 84% occurring once and the leading ten covering about 14%. As for time point: week 23, last vaccination. All doses held 300 ug of mutant IDH1 20-mer peptide, with topical imiquimod. The sequencing used PBMCs, collected from a glioma patient whose treatment included an IDH1 peptide vaccine. Every receptor here comes from a man between 18 and 29 years old with glioma.

The V and J genes are TRBV5-6 and TRBJ2-5, with TRBD1 as a possible D gene (5 bases). This CDR3 comprises 14 residues. The V end was cut by 1 base, the J end by 5 bases, with 12 bases between. Germline V gene data show CDR1 as SGHDT and CDR2 as YYEEEE. The CDR3 coding sequence is TGTGCCAGCAGCTTGAGGACATCTCACGAGACCCAGTACTTC. Translated: CASSLRTSHETQYF.

The genes are TRBV28 and TRBJ2-7; possibly TRBD1 for D (6 bases). V lost 3 bases and J 0 bases, leaving 12 bases between the germline ends. Germline V gene sequence: CDR1 MDHEN, CDR2 SYDVKM. This CDR3 is 15 amino acids long. Here the CDR3 reads CASSFQGLSSYEQYF. The DNA of the CDR3 is TGTGCCAGCAGTTTTCAGGGGTTAAGCTCCTACGAGCAGTACTTC.

The chain is built from TRBV6-5 and TRBJ2-7; unclear D gene. Germline CDR1 and CDR2: MNHEY and SVGAGI. Trimming pared 0 bases from V and 3 bases from J, leaving 12 bases between. There are 15 residues in the CDR3. The CDR3 here is CASSYSITVYYEQYF. The CDR3 DNA reads as TGTGCCAGCAGTTACTCGATAACAGTGTACTACGAGCAGTACTTC.

This clone was counted once. J is TRBJ2-7 and V is TRBV4-1, with no clear D. CDR3 size: 13 residues. V lost 1 base and J lost 2, with 6 bases in between. Germline CDR1 MGHRA, CDR2 YSYEKL. CDR3 DNA sequence: TGCGCCAGCAGCCAAGCCAGAGCCTACGAGCAGTACTTC. Its protein is CASSQARAYEQYF.

The genes are TRBV6-5 and TRBJ2-3; D not resolved. The germline CDR1 and CDR2 sequences are MNHEY and SVGAGI. The CDR3 has 16 residues. The V end lost 0 bases, the J end lost 1 base, and 11 bases lay between the germline ends. The CDR3 nucleotides are TGTGCCAGCAGTTACTCGTTCCTGGCCGGCACAGATACGCAGTATTTT. Translated: CASSYSFLAGTDTQYF.

This clone was seen only once. The rearrangement links TRBV4-3 to TRBJ2-3, with D possibly matching TRBD2 (6 bases). Trimming removed 0 bases at V and 8 bases at J, with 21 bases between. Germline-derived CDR1 and CDR2 are LGHNA and YSLEER. The CDR3 sequence is 17 residues long. CDR3 coding DNA: TGCGCCAGCAGCCAAGACCTCTCCGGGGGATCGTCGCGTACGCAGTATTTT. Translated: CASSQDLSGGSSRTQYF.

The gene calls are TRBV28 and TRBJ1-5; 8 bases match TRBD1. The CDR3 has 15 amino acids. V was clipped by 7 bases and J by 4 bases; unmatched bases: 9. Germline V gives CDR1 MDHEN, CDR2 SYDVKM. The CDR3 spells CASKNPGGGNQPQHF. CDR3 DNA: TGTGCCAGCAAAAATCCAGGGGGCGGGAATCAGCCCCAGCATTTT.

The J gene is TRBJ1-2, the V gene TRBV10-3, with D possibly matching TRBD1 (5 bases). The V end lost 4 bases, the J end lost 2 bases, and 14 bases lay between the germline ends. The germline V gene has CDR1 ENHRY and CDR2 SYGVKD. The CDR3 is 15 amino acids. Written as DNA, the CDR3 is TGTGCCATCAGTGCTAGTAATGACAGAAACTATGGCTACACCTTC. The encoded protein is CAISASNDRNYGYTF.

V is TRBV30 and J is TRBJ2-7; unclear D gene. CDR3 length: 11 amino acids. Germline assignment: CDR1 GTSNPN and CDR2 SVGIG (reference sequence). V was shortened by 2 bases and J by 1 base, with 3 bases between the two germline ends. The chain's CDR3 is CAWSTSYEQYF. The CDR3 DNA reads TGTGCCTGGAGTACGTCCTACGAGCAGTACTTC.

The genes are TRBV30 and TRBJ2-7; either TRBD1 or TRBD2 may supply D (6 bases each). The CDR3 sequence is 13 residues long. Trimming removed 0 bases from V and 4 bases from J, with 10 bases in between. The germline gives CDR1 GTSNPN, CDR2 SVGIG (reference sequence). This CDR3 reads CAWSVGGRYEQYF. DNA of the CDR3: TGTGCCTGGAGTGTTGGGGGGCGGTACGAGCAGTACTTC.

The gene calls are TRBV7-6 and TRBJ2-4, with TRBD2 matching over 7 bases. Germline CDR1 reads SGHVS; CDR2 reads FNYEAQ. The CDR3 is 18 amino acids. The V gene end was trimmed by 1 base and the J gene end by 3 bases; junction bases not matched to a gene: 12. The chain's CDR3 is CASSLVEWSGEGKNIQYF. In nucleotides, the CDR3 is TGTGCCAGCAGCTTAGTGGAGTGGTCGGGGGAGGGCAAAAACATTCAGTACTTC.

This clone was detected only once. V and J are TRBV6-6 and TRBJ1-1, with D maybe TRBD1 (5 bases). The CDR3 is 14 residues long. The ends were cut back, 6 bases at V and 4 bases at J, with 15 bases in the middle. Looked up from germline, CDR1 is MNHNY and CDR2 is SVGAGI (reference sequence). CDR3 sequence reads: CASRRTPSGTEAFF. In nucleotides, the CDR3 is TGTGCCAGCAGAAGGACACCATCGGGCACTGAAGCTTTCTTT.

The V and J genes are TRBV20-1 and TRBJ2-5; D unresolved. CDR3 length: 11 residues. CDR1 is DFQATT, CDR2 SNEGSKA, per germline (reference sequence). V shed 3 bases and J shed 12 bases, with 14 bases lying between them. CDR3 in DNA: TGCAGTGCTAGGGTCAGGAGCGCAGAGTACTTC. Its protein is CSARVRSAEYF.

The CDR3 nucleotides are TGTGCCAGCAGCGTAGCCAGCAGCAATCAGCCCCAGCATTTT. Residues: CASSVASSNQPQHF. This sequence joins TRBV9 and TRBJ1-5, with unresolved D. Trimming removed 0 bases at V and 1 base at J, with 5 bases between. The germline V gene has CDR1 SGDLS and CDR2 YYNGEE. The CDR3 has 14 residues.

V gene TRBV10-3 combines with J gene TRBJ2-2, with D possibly being TRBD2 (5 bases). The CDR3 spans 15 residues. Germline loops: CDR1 ENHRY, CDR2 SYGVKD. V was trimmed by 3 bases and J by 0 bases, leaving 8 bases between them. Written as DNA, the CDR3 is TGTGCCATCAGTGACGGGGAAACGAACACCGGGGAGCTGTTTTTT. It translates to CAISDGETNTGELFF.

This chain connects TRBV7-9 to TRBJ2-5; possibly TRBD2 for D (6 bases). V was cut by 0 bases and J by 14 bases, with 13 bases left in between. The CDR3 length is 12 residues. The germline V gene has CDR1 SEHNR and CDR2 FQNEAQ (reference sequence). Here the CDR3 reads CASSLAGSEGYF. CDR3 in DNA: TGTGCCAGCAGCTTAGCCGGGAGCGAAGGTTACTTC. The full variable domain, completed using reference TRBV7-9 and TRBJ2-5, is DTGVSQNPRHKITKRGQNVTFRCDPISEHNRLYWYRQTLGQGPEFLTYFQNEAQLEKSRLLSDRFSAERPKGSFSTLEIQRTEQGDSAMYLCASSLAGSEGYFGPGTRLLVL.

This chain links TRBV6-6 with TRBJ2-7; D is ambiguous. The germline gives CDR1 MNHNY, CDR2 SVGAGI (reference sequence). This CDR3 is 11 amino acids long. V gave up 4 bases and J gave up 6 bases, with 7 bases separating them. This CDR3 is CASSFPGEQYF. CDR3 nucleotide sequence: TGTGCCAGCAGTTTCCCGGGCGAGCAGTACTTC.

The chain carries TRBV28 and TRBJ1-4; D may be TRBD1 (5 bases). The germline CDR1 and CDR2 sequences are MDHEN and SYDVKM. The CDR3 consists of 16 residues. Trimming took off 4 bases at V and 0 bases at J, with 12 bases between the two ends. In DNA, the CDR3 is TGTGCCAGCAGTTCCCCCAGGGCTGCAACTAATGAAAAACTGTTTTTT. As protein: CASSSPRAATNEKLFF.

This chain connects TRBV19 to TRBJ2-7; D remains ambiguous. CDR3 length equals 13 residues. V lost 4 bases to trimming and J lost 2 bases, with 9 bases between them. Germline V gene sequence: CDR1 LNHDA, CDR2 SQIVND (reference sequence). The CDR3 sequence: CASSTGPPYEQYF. CDR3 nucleotide sequence: TGTGCCAGTAGTACCGGACCCCCCTACGAGCAGTACTTC.

This chain joins TRBV7-9 and TRBJ2-3; TRBD1 aligns across 10 bases. Per the germline V gene, CDR1 is SEHNR and CDR2 is FQNEAQ (reference sequence). V dropped 5 bases and J dropped 6; count of bases not matched to a gene: 11. CDR3 size: 16 residues. The CDR3 DNA follows: TGTGCCAGCAGCCCTAAGGGACAGGGGTTGGACGATACGCAGTATTTT. Protein sequence: CASSPKGQGLDDTQYF.

This chain uses TRBV5-1 with TRBJ2-1, with TRBD2 as a possible D gene (6 bases). The germline V and J ends were trimmed by 2 bases and 9 bases, with 15 bases remaining between them. The CDR3 consists of 14 residues. Germline CDR1 SGHRS, CDR2 YFSETQ. CDR3 residues: CASSFGSGVSEQFF. Here the CDR3 DNA reads TGCGCCAGCAGCTTTGGTAGCGGCGTCTCTGAGCAGTTCTTC.

The table lists this clone with a count of one. The chain uses TRBV19 and TRBJ1-2, with D uncertain. The germline V and J ends were trimmed by 0 bases and 4 bases, with 12 bases remaining between them. CDR3 size: 15 residues. Per germline, CDR1 LNHDA and CDR2 SQIVND (reference sequence). Here the CDR3 reads CASSIDLQGIYGYTF. In nucleotides, the CDR3 is TGTGCCAGTAGTATAGACCTACAAGGGATCTATGGCTACACCTTC.

The chain employs TRBV28 and TRBJ1-1, with 10 bases that match TRBD1. With 6 bases clipped from V and 0 bases from J, the junction kept 10 bases outside the gene matches. Germline V gene sequence: CDR1 MDHEN, CDR2 SYDVKM. The CDR3 runs 17 residues. The chain's CDR3 is CASSKGTGETVNTEAFF. The CDR3 DNA reads TGTGCCAGCAGCAAAGGGACAGGGGAAACGGTGAACACTGAAGCTTTCTTT. Full variable domain (outside the CDR3, taken from reference TRBV28 and TRBJ1-1): DVKVTQSSRYLVKRTGEKVFLECVQDMDHENMFWYRQDPGLGLRLIYFSYDVKMKEKGDIPEGYSVSREKKERFSLILESASTNQTSMYLCASSKGTGETVNTEAFFGQGTRLTVV.

This clone occurred a few times. The CDR3 DNA reads as TGTGCCAGCAGACCGACAGGACATCAGCCCCAGCATTTT. This codes for CASRPTGHQPQHF. V usage is TRBV28 and J usage is TRBJ1-5; D is possibly TRBD1 (6 bases). With 6 bases removed from V and 5 bases from J, the gap between germline ends came to 11 bases. This CDR3 has 13 amino acids. Germline V lookup: CDR1 MDHEN, CDR2 SYDVKM.

The chain combines TRBV30 with TRBJ2-7; unclear D gene. The CDR3 is 12 amino acids. Germline loops: CDR1 GTSNPN, CDR2 SVGIG (reference sequence). V was shortened by 5 bases and J by 2 bases, with 10 bases between the two germline ends. The CDR3 nucleotides read TGTGCCTGGGCCAGACAAGCCTACGAGCAGTACTTC. This codes for CAWARQAYEQYF.

The table lists this clone with a few counts. The sample has other DNA sequences that encode this CDR3 too. This chain links TRBV7-9 with TRBJ1-5, with a tentative D call TRBD1 (5 bases). The CDR3 covers 15 residues. Germline CDR1 and CDR2: SEHNR and FQNEAQ (reference sequence). V lost 3 bases and J 0 bases, leaving 9 bases between the germline ends. CDR3 in amino acids: CASSLGGYSNQPQHF. CDR3 sequence (DNA): TGTGCCAGCAGCTTGGGGGGGTATAGCAATCAGCCCCAGCATTTT.

This chain joins TRBV7-2 and TRBJ1-4; D remains unclear. Trimming took 3 bases from V and 10 from J, leaving 9 bases between them. The V gene's germline CDR1 is SGHTA and CDR2 FQGNSA. CDR3 size: 12 residues. CDR3 bases: TGTGCCAGCAGCTTTGTCGGTGGAAAACTGTTTTTT. It specifies CASSFVGGKLFF.

V and J are TRBV7-9 and TRBJ1-2; D ambiguous. From germline, CDR1 is SEHNR and CDR2 FQNEAQ (reference sequence). The CDR3 spans 13 residues. V was shortened by 5 bases and J by 4 bases, with 11 bases between the two germline ends. The CDR3: CASSRGLAYGYTF. CDR3 in DNA: TGTGCCAGCAGCCGTGGACTCGCCTATGGCTACACCTTC.

V is TRBV6-5 and J is TRBJ2-2, with 8 nucleotides matching TRBD1. CDR3 length: 15 residues. V shed 4 bases and J 6 bases; nucleotides not matched to a gene: 7. CDR1 and CDR2 from the germline V gene are MNHEY and SVGAGI. The CDR3 sequence is CASSSRLTGAGELFF. The CDR3 nucleotides read TGTGCCAGCAGTTCCCGACTGACAGGGGCCGGGGAGCTGTTTTTT.